This T cell receptor (beta chain) comes out of a study of human T cells and chemical hapten exposure. Study outcomes and limitations: With DPC sensitization, TCRs exceeding 1 in 1000 frequency showed no change.

TCRdb re-analysed the RACE reads in MiXCR, keeping a single row per CDR3 protein. Here the sample spans about 80,000 distinct CDR3 sequences, about 9.3% being singletons. This sample's time point: patch test 1, 2 weeks after DPC sensitization. Indicated treatment: therapeutic diphenylcyclopropenone sensitization with weekly scalp DPC. As concerns this clonotype: Its target is unknown.

The CDR3 is made up of 13 amino acids. Germline V gene sequence: CDR1 SGHTA, CDR2 FQGNSA. The V and J ends lost 5 bases and 3 bases respectively, with 8 bases between them. The V and J genes are TRBV7-2 and TRBJ1-5, with D unresolved. Sequencing was performed on whole blood, taken in connection with sensitization to the hapten diphenylcyclopropenone (DPC). The receptor comes from a woman between 45 and 65 years old with alopecia areata. Some clones in this sample may be carry-over from other donors' samples. The CDR3 nucleotides are TGTGCCAGCAGCCAAATATACAATCAGCCCCAGCATTTT. Its translation is CASSQIYNQPQHF.